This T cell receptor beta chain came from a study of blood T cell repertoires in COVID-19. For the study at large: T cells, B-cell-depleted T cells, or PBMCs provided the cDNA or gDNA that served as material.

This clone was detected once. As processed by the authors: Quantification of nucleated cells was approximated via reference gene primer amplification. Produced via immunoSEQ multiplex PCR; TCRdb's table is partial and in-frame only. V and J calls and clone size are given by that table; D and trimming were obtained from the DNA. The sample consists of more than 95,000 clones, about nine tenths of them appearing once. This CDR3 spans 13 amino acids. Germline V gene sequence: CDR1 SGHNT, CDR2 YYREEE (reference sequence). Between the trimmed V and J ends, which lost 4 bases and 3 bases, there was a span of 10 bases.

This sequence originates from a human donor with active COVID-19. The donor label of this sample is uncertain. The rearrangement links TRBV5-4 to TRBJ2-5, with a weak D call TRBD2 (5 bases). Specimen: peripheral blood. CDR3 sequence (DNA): TGTGCCAGCAGCCCTCCCGGGGAAGAGACCCAGTACTTC. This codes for CASSPPGEETQYF.